Listed below are T cell receptor beta chains from one sample, sequenced in a study of long-term antiretroviral therapy in people with HIV. Data came from immunoSEQ multiplex PCR; TCRdb stores just in-frame clones and leaves some out. Among 20,000 to 25,000 clones listed, around 88% were seen once. Here the sequenced sample was unsorted PBMCs, taken 3 years after starting antiretroviral therapy. These receptors were collected from a man aged 18 to 35 with HIV. Both conserved end residues are trimmed from each CDR3.

CDR3: ASSPYPGTAEAF; length: 12; J: TRBJ1-1; V: TRBV27
CDR3: ASSYHYKSGTEAF; length: 13; J: TRBJ1-1; V: TRBV6-5
CDR3: ASSIGDYNEQF; length: 11; J: TRBJ2-1; V: TRBV19
CDR3: ASSLRNIQY; length: 9; J: TRBJ2-4; V: TRBV5-6
CDR3: ASSQDGPSGNTIY; length: 13; J: TRBJ1-3; V: TRBV4-1
CDR3: ASSQDLSGDTDTQY; length: 14; J: TRBJ2-3; V: TRBV14
CDR3: ASSLGDSRAIQY; length: 12; J: TRBJ2-4; V: TRBV5-1
CDR3: ASSFQRENEQF; length: 11; J: TRBJ2-1; V: TRBV7-9
CDR3: AISRAGRDTEAF; length: 12; J: TRBJ1-1; V: TRBV10-3
CDR3: ATTGTAAEKLF; length: 11; J: TRBJ1-4; V: TRBV7-9
CDR3: ASSQLRTENQPQH; length: 13; J: TRBJ1-5; V: TRBV18
CDR3: ASSPELLQSYEQY; length: 13; J: TRBJ2-7; V: TRBV18
CDR3: AATGGAGSDQPQH; length: 13; J: TRBJ1-5; V: TRBV6-1
CDR3: ASMGGNGYT; length: 9; J: TRBJ1-2; V: TRBV27
CDR3: ASSIGTGGVGSYNEQF; length: 16; J: TRBJ2-1; V: TRBV19
CDR3: ASSLIYRDGYT; length: 11; J: TRBJ1-2; V: TRBV7-9
CDR3: AISVGPNTEAF; length: 11; J: TRBJ1-1; V: TRBV10-3
CDR3: ASSSQETGELF; length: 11; J: TRBJ2-2; V: TRBV6-6
CDR3: ASSPAQGTGT; length: 10; J: TRBJ1-2; V: TRBV7-8
CDR3: ASSSSPGILNEKLF; length: 14; J: TRBJ1-4; V: TRBV28
CDR3: SVEKTGLGYEQY; length: 12; J: TRBJ2-7; V: TRBV29-1
CDR3: ASSANGGRMNTEAF; length: 14; J: TRBJ1-1; V: TRBV7-3
CDR3: ASSPRLGVHEQF; length: 12; J: TRBJ2-1; V: TRBV18
CDR3: ASSRENTGELF; length: 11; J: TRBJ2-2; V: TRBV4-1